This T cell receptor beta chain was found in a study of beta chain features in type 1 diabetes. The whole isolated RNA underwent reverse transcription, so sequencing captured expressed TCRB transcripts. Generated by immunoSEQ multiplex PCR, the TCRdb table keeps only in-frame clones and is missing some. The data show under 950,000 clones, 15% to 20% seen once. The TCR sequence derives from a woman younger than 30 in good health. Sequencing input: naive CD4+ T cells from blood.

The CDR3 DNA reads TGTGCCAGCAGTTTACGTCCTGGAGGTGAAAAACTGTTTTTT. This sequence encodes CASSLRPGGEKLFF. This rearrangement joins TRBV25-1 to TRBJ1-4; D gene ambiguous. The CDR3 covers 14 residues. Germline V CDR1 and CDR2: MGHDK, SYGVNS. V gave up 5 bases and J gave up 7 bases, with 14 bases separating them.